This TCR beta chain was retrieved from a study of PD-L1 blockade in urothelial cancer (dated by TCRdb to between 2016 and 2019). Notes on the research overall: Every patient began therapy around 2014 and was given atezolizumab 1,200 mg intravenously every 3 weeks. About nine tenths of the roughly 29 patients were males with bladder-origin urothelial cancer, and about two thirds of the roughly 30 reported a prior smoking history. An ECOG performance status of 0 or 1 was recorded for the patients, and 0 to 3 prior chemotherapy regimens had been received by the patients. A median of about 1,400 T cells and more than 1,000 unique TCRs was obtained from tumor samples, and a median clonality of 0.096 and a median T cell proportion of approximately 0.099 were observed. The study, an exploratory multi-omic analysis, examined somatic, immune and clinical correlates of response to PD-L1 blockade with atezolizumab in urothelial cancer. TCR sequencing covered pretreatment tumor samples and matched, serially collected peripheral blood taken before and after atezolizumab treatment. Durable clinical benefit meant progression-free survival longer than 6 months, and TCR features were also tested against progression-free and overall survival. In the same patients, whole exome sequencing and RNA sequencing of pretreatment tumors were performed in addition to TCR sequencing. Durable clinical benefit was achieved by nine patients but not by the remaining 20. Approximately 29 patients had pretreatment blood TCR-seq, about 24 had at least one posttreatment blood collection, and about 24 had tumor TCR-seq. Tumors from two patients failed quality control and three patients lacked available tumor, so five were excluded from tumor TCR analyses. Paper-wide results and their limitations: At 3 weeks after the start of treatment, tumor-associated TCR clones in peripheral blood had expanded more in patients with durable benefit (n of about 20, p = 0.022). Because the sample size was small (n ≈ 29) and many of the analyses were exploratory, the results are meant to be hypothesis-generating. The tumor samples were FFPE and were not collected immediately before treatment, and because only one sample per patient was used, heterogeneity may have been missed. The proportion of tumor-infiltrating T lymphocytes was higher in patients with durable benefit (n of about 23, Mann-Whitney p = 0.047).

The sample holds a few counts of this clone. Its antigen target is currently unknown. Base qualities are not provided; no much larger clone lies one nucleotide away. Synthetic TCR analog templates were spiked into each PCR so that absolute template abundance could be estimated from read counts. For FFPE tumors, housekeeping genes were amplified and quantified so that usable DNA could be estimated and T cell fraction could be computed. The immunoSEQ assay used bias-controlled V and J gene primers to amplify TCRbeta CDR3 regions from genomic DNA. Sequencing of rearranged TCRbeta segments was done at approximately 20X coverage. Processing in the source paper ran as follows. Clustering was used to correct sequencing errors, and CDR3s were annotated against IMGT to assign V, D and J genes. Only productive TCRbeta rearrangements were used in downstream analyses, excluding out-of-frame or stop-codon sequences. Clonality was calculated as one minus the Shannon entropy normalized by the log of the number of unique productive sequences. Clones differing between time points or between blood and tumor were identified by Fisher's exact test with Benjamini-Hochberg correction at adjusted p below 0.01. TCRdb mirrors the immuneACCESS table, restricted to in-frame sequences. Some clones are absent from its copies; in checked studies, under half trace to an unresolved V gene, and the reason for the others is unknown. D and trimming come from the DNA, and the V and J calls and clone size come from that table. For this sample the table gives tens of thousands of clones, of which roughly 36% were detected only once. Approximately 9% of the sample belongs to the ten largest clones.

V trim: 2 bases; J trim: 5 bases; unmatched bases: 5. The germline V gene gives CDR1 as MDHEN and CDR2 as SYDVKM. The CDR3, cysteine through phenylalanine, is 14 amino acids long. Solely the CDR3 DNA is kept, with 42 bases framed from the first base. According to the study, the label for this sample's time point signals: pretreatment tumor sample. A total of around 30 patients with locally advanced or metastatic urothelial carcinoma, treated at Memorial Sloan Kettering on a trial protocol, made up the cohort. All tumor tissue used for sequencing was obtained prior to atezolizumab dosing. The Qiagen DNeasy Blood extraction kit was used to purify genomic DNA from total PBMCs and tumor samples.

Sequenced material: tumor tissue, taken before atezolizumab (anti-PD-L1) treatment. The clonotype was recovered from a man in his sixties with urothelial cancer. The rearranged segments are TRBV28 and TRBJ1-2; 7 bases in the junction line up with TRBD1. At the DNA level, the sequence is TGTGCCAGCAGTTTAGACAGGGAAAGATATGGCTACACCTTC. Its amino acids are CASSLDRERYGYTF.